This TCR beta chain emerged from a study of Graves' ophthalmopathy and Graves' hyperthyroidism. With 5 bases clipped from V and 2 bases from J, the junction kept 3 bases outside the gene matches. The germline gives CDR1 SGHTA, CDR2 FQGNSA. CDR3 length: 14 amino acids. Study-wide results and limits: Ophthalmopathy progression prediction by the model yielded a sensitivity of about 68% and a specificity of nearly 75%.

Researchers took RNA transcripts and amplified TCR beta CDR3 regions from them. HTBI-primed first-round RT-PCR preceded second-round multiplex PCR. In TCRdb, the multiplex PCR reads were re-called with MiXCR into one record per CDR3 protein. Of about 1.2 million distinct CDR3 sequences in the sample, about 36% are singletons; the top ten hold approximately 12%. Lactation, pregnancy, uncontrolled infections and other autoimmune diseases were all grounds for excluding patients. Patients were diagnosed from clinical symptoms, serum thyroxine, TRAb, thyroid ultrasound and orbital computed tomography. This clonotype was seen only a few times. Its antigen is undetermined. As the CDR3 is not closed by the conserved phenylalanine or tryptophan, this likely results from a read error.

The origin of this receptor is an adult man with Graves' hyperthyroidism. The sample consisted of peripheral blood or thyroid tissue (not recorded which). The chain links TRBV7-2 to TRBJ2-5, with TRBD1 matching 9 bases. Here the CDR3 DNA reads TGTGCCAGCAGCCCCGACAGGGGGCAAGAGACCCAGTACCTC. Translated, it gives CASSPDRGQETQYL.